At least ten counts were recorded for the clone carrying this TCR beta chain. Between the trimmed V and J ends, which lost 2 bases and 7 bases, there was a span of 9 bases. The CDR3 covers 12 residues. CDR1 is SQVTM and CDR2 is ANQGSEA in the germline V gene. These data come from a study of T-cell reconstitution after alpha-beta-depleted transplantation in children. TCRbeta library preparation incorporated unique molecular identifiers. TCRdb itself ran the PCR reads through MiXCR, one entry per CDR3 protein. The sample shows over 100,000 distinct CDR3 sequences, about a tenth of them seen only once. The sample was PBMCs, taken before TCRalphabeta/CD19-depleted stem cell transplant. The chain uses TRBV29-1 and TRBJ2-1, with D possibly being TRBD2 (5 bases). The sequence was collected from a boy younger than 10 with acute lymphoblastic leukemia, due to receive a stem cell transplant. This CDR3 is CSVEPGKNEQFF. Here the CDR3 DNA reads TGCAGCGTTGAACCGGGAAAGAATGAGCAGTTCTTC.